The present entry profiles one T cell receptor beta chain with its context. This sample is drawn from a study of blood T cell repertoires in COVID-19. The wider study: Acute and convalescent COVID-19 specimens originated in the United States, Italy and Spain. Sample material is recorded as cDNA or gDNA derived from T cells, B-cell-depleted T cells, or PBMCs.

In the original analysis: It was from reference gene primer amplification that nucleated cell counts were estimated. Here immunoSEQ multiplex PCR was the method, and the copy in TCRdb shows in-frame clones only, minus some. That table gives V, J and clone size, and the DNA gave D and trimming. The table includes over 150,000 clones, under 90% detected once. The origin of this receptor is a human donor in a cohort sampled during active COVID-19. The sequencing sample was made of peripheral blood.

CDR3 region: CASREKTGGYEQYF. The DNA of the CDR3 is TGTGCCAGCAGGGAGAAGACAGGTGGCTACGAGCAGTACTTC. The rearrangement links TRBV6-5 to TRBJ2-7, with D maybe TRBD1 (6 bases). Trimming pared 6 bases from V and 3 bases from J, leaving 15 bases between. This CDR3 contains 14 residues. CDR1 is MNHEY, CDR2 SVGAGI, per germline.